This T cell receptor (beta chain) came from a study of post-analysis software for immune sequencing data. As for the study in general: As for disease course, relapsing-remitting, secondary progressive and progressive-relapsing multiple sclerosis were all included.

Unique molecular identifiers had been added to the TCR beta cDNA libraries. The yield from about 1 to 10 million T cells was roughly 500,000 cDNA molecules in total. TCRdb reprocessed the PCR reads via MiXCR and lists one record per CDR3 protein. The sample has around 400,000 distinct CDR3 sequences, roughly 40% seen once. CDR1 and CDR2 (germline): SGHRS, YFSETQ. Between the trimmed V and J ends, which lost 2 bases and 12 bases, there was a span of 15 bases. The CDR3 extends over 13 amino acids. Study results and caveats: Batch-matched samples strongly co-clustered by F measure. Patients carried roughly 5 TRBV segments more frequently than controls did, and TRBV5-6, TRBV5-1 and TRBV20-1 were among them. Normalized Chao1 diversity was significantly lower in multiple sclerosis patients than in controls.

Concerning this clonotype itself: Its target is not known.

Sequenced: blood. The chain is built from TRBV5-1 and TRBJ2-1, with D unresolved. The TCR sequence derives from a girl aged 2 to 10 with multiple sclerosis. The CDR3 loop reads CASSLTKGFGQFF. The DNA of the CDR3 is TGCGCCAGCAGCTTAACGAAGGGTTTTGGGCAGTTCTTC.